These 9 T cell receptor beta chains were sequenced from one sample in a study of blood T cells in healthy people across ages. A second about 7 to 11 cycle PCR used barcoded and J-beta primers. TCRdb recomputed calls from the 5' RACE reads with MiXCR, one row per CDR3 protein. The sample contains about 640,000 distinct CDR3 sequences, 45% to 65% of which appear only once. The sequencing input was blood. All receptors derive from a man between 60 and 75 years old in good health.

This clonotype was seen a handful of times. This chain uses TRBV4-1 with TRBJ2-1, with D maybe TRBD2 (7 bases). In germline, CDR1 is MGHRA, CDR2 YSYEKL. V lost 2 bases and J 4 bases, leaving 12 bases between the germline ends. The CDR3 spans 15 residues. The CDR3 nucleotides read TGCGCCAGCAGCCAAAACGGGGGGCCGTACAATGAGCAGTTCTTC. Its protein is CASSQNGGPYNEQFF.

This clonotype was found a few times. The chain links TRBV6-5 to TRBJ1-2, with 7 bases fitting TRBD1. The CDR3 spans 13 residues. Per germline, CDR1 MNHEY and CDR2 SVGAGI. The V gene end was trimmed by 6 bases and the J gene end by 8 bases; junction bases not matched to a gene: 9. The CDR3: CASSPNRGSGYTF. The CDR3 coding sequence is TGTGCCAGCAGCCCGAACAGGGGAAGCGGCTACACCTTC.

This clonotype has just one count. The chain joins TRBV27 to TRBJ2-4, with D perhaps being TRBD1 or TRBD2 (6 bases each). From germline, CDR1 is MNHEY and CDR2 SMNVEV (reference sequence). Trimming pared 6 bases from V and 0 bases from J, leaving 27 bases between. This CDR3 contains 20 residues. The CDR3 reads CASSPKGGTSGVLAKNIQYF. In DNA form, the CDR3 reads TGTGCCAGCAGCCCGAAAGGAGGGACATCGGGGGTATTAGCCAAAAACATTCAGTACTTC.

This clonotype was counted only a few times. The chain joins TRBV12-3 or TRBV12-4 to TRBJ2-3; TRBD2 aligns across 13 bases. Trimming cost V 6 bases and J 2 bases; bases outside gene matches: 5. This CDR3 spans 16 amino acids. The CDR3 sequence: CASRPLAGGLTDTQYF. As DNA, the CDR3 is TGTGCCAGCAGACCACTAGCGGGGGGGCTCACAGATACGCAGTATTTT.

The V gene is TRBV6-6, the J gene TRBJ1-6; D gene ambiguous. Per germline, CDR1 MNHNY and CDR2 SVGAGI (reference sequence). V shed 5 bases and J shed 11 bases, with 13 bases lying between them. The CDR3 runs 13 residues. In DNA, the CDR3 is TGTGCCAGCAGTGGCACTGTCGGTCCACCCCTCCACTTT. This gives the protein CASSGTVGPPLHF.

In its sample, this clonotype was seen many times. This chain joins TRBV6-2 or TRBV6-3 and TRBJ1-1; D unresolved. Germline CDR1 MNHEY, CDR2 SVGEGT. This CDR3 spans 14 amino acids. V gave up 5 bases and J gave up 0 bases, with 10 bases separating them. Written as DNA, the CDR3 is TGTGCCAGCAGTCGCGAGGGCTTGAACACTGAAGCTTTCTTT. Protein sequence: CASSREGLNTEAFF.

This sequence joins TRBV6-6 and TRBJ2-2; 9 bases are shared with TRBD1. Looked up from germline, CDR1 is MNHNY and CDR2 is SVGAGI (reference sequence). The V gene end was trimmed by 8 bases and the J gene end by 0 bases; junction bases not matched to a gene: 10. The CDR3 has 17 amino acids. The CDR3 DNA sequence: TGTGCCAGCCGATCCCCGGGACAGGGAGCGAACACCGGGGAGCTGTTTTTT. Encoded protein: CASRSPGQGANTGELFF.

V is TRBV5-1 and J is TRBJ2-5, with TRBD2 as a possible D gene (5 bases). The CDR3 contains 15 residues. The germline V gene has CDR1 SGHRS and CDR2 YFSETQ. The germline V and J ends were trimmed by 0 bases and 5 bases, with 14 bases remaining between them. The CDR3 nucleotides are TGCGCCAGCAGCTTGGCCCCTGGGAGCCAGGAGACCCAGTACTTC. This sequence encodes CASSLAPGSQETQYF.

The V call is TRBV5-5, the J call TRBJ1-6; no firm D call. Trimming cost V 4 bases and J 9 bases, with 23 bases left between them. Germline V lookup: CDR1 SGHKS, CDR2 YYEKEE (reference sequence). There are 17 residues in the CDR3. The CDR3 protein is CASSLERRLLWSSPLHF. CDR3 DNA: TGTGCCAGCAGCCTGGAAAGGCGGCTCCTCTGGAGTTCACCCCTCCACTTT. The full variable domain, rest sourced from reference TRBV5-5 and TRBJ1-6, is DAGVTQSPTHLIKTRGQQVTLRCSPISGHKSVSWYQQVLGQGPQFIFQYYEKEERGRGNFPDRFSARQFPNYSSELNVNALLLGDSALYLCASSLERRLLWSSPLHFGNGTRLTVT.